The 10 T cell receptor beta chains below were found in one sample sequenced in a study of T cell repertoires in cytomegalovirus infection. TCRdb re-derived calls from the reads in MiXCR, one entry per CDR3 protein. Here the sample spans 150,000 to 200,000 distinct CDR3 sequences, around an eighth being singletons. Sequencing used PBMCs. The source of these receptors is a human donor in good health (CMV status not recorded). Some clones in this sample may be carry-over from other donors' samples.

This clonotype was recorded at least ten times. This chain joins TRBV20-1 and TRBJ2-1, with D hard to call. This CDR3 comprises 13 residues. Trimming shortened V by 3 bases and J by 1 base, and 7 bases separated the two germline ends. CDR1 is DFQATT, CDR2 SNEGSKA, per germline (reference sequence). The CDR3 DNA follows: TGCAGTGCTAGCCACTATTCCTACAATGAGCAGTTCTTC. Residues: CSASHYSYNEQFF.

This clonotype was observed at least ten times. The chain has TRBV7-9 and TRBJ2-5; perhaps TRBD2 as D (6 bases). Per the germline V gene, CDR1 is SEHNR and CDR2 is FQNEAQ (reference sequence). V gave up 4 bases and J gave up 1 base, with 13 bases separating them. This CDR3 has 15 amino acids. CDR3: CASSSGALRQETQYF. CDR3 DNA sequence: TGTGCCAGCAGCTCGGGAGCCCTTCGCCAAGAGACCCAGTACTTC.

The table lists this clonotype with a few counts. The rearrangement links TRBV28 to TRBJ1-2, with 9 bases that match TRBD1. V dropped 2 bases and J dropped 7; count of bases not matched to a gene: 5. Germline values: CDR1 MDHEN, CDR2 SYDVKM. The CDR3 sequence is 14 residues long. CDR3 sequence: CASSLEQGAPGYTF. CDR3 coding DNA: TGTGCCAGCAGTTTAGAACAGGGGGCGCCTGGCTACACCTTC.

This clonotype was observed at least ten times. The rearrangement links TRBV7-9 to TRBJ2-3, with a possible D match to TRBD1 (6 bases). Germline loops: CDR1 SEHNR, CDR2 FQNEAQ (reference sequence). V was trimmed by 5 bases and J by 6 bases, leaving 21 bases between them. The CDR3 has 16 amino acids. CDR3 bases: TGTGCCAGCAGCCCGAGGGTGGACAGTCGAGCGGATACGCAGTATTTT. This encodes CASSPRVDSRADTQYF.

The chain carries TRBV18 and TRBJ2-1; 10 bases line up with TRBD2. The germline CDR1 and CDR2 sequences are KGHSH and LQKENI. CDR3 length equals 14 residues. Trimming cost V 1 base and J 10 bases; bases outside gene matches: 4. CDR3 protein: CASSPLAGGGEQFF. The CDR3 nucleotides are TGTGCCAGCTCACCACTAGCGGGAGGAGGGGAGCAGTTCTTC.

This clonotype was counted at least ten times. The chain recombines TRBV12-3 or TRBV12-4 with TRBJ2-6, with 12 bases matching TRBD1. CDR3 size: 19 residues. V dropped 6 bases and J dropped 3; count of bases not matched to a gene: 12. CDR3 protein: CASRRLRDRGLSGANVLTF. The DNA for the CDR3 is TGTGCCAGCAGGAGGCTTAGGGACAGGGGGCTGAGTGGGGCCAACGTCCTGACTTTC.

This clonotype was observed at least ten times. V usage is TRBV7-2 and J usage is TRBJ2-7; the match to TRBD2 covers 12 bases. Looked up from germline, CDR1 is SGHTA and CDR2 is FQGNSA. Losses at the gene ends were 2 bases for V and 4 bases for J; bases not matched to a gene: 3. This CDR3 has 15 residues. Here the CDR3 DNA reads TGTGCCAGCAGCTTACGACTAGCGGGGGTATACGAGCAGTACTTC. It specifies CASSLRLAGVYEQYF.

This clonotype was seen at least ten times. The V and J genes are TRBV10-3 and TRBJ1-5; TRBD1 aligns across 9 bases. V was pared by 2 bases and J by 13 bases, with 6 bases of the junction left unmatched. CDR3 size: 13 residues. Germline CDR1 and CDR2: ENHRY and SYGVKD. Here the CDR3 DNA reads TGTGCCATCAGTGAGCGGGGACAGGGAAAACAGCATTTT. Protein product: CAISERGQGKQHF.

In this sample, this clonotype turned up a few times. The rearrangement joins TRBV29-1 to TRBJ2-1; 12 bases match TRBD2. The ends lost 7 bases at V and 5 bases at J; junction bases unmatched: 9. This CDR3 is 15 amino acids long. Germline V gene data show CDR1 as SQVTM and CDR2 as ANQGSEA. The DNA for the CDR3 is TGCAGCGCCCTGACTAGCGGGAGAGTCCACAATGAGCAGTTCTTC. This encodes CSALTSGRVHNEQFF.

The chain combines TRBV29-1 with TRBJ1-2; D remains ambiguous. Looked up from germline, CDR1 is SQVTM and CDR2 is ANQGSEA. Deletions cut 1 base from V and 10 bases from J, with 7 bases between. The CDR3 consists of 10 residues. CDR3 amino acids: CSVEAAFYTF. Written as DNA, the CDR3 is TGCAGCGTTGAAGCGGCTTTCTACACCTTC. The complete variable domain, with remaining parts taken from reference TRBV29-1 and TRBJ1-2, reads SAVISQKPSRDICQRGTSLTIQCQVDSQVTMMFWYRQQPGQSLTLIATANQGSEATYESGFVIDKFPISRPNLTFSTLTVSNMSPEDSSIYLCSVEAAFYTFGSGTRLTVV.